Following are 10 T cell receptor beta chains from one sample sequenced in a study of post-analysis software for immune sequencing data. Study conclusions and caveats: Controls showed lower frequencies than patients for several TRBV segments, and TRBV5-6, TRBV5-1 and TRBV20-1 were among these.

These TCRs' antigens remain unknown. Included in the TCR beta cDNA libraries were unique molecular identifiers. MiXCR was run by TCRdb on the PCR reads, yielding one entry per CDR3 protein. The table lists about 770,000 distinct CDR3 sequences, about half of them singletons. The sequenced sample consisted of blood. The receptors originated from a girl between 5 and 17 years old with multiple sclerosis.

The chain has TRBV24-1 and TRBJ1-5, with D possibly matching TRBD1 (6 bases). The CDR3 spans 20 residues. Trimming removed 2 bases at V and 3 bases at J, with 25 bases between. Germline loops: CDR1 KGHDR, CDR2 SFDVKD. The CDR3 loop reads CATSDSGPGQKWGTNQPQHF. The CDR3, as DNA: TGTGCCACCAGTGATTCGGGGCCGGGACAAAAGTGGGGGACCAATCAGCCCCAGCATTTT.

This clonotype has a handful of counts. The chain uses TRBV25-1 and TRBJ2-1; 10 nucleotides match TRBD2. The CDR3 has 15 residues. The V segment lost 5 bases and the J segment 5 bases; nucleotides outside the gene matches: 6. Per germline, CDR1 MGHDK and CDR2 SYGVNS. CDR3 bases: TGTGCCAGCAGTACCACCGGGACTAGCGACAATGAGCAGTTCTTC. Its translation: CASSTTGTSDNEQFF.

V is TRBV28 and J is TRBJ2-6; the D is unclear. The V end lost 6 bases, the J end lost 0 bases, and 9 bases lay between the germline ends. Germline V gene data show CDR1 as MDHEN and CDR2 as SYDVKM. This CDR3 region has 15 residues. This CDR3 reads CASSPPVSGANVLTF. CDR3 bases: TGTGCCAGCAGCCCTCCCGTCTCTGGGGCCAACGTCCTGACTTTC.

V is TRBV7-2 and J is TRBJ2-5, with D tentatively TRBD2 (6 bases). The closer fit of TRBJ2-4 to the DNA end suggests the J call may be wrong. This CDR3 contains 16 residues. Germline CDR1 and CDR2: SGHTA and FQGNSA. The CDR3 reads CASSPLVGGAGNIQYF. In DNA, the CDR3 is TGTGCCAGCAGCCCTTTAGTCGGGGGAGCGGGAAACATTCAGTACTTC.

Comments on this clonotype: Being one base from a much bigger clone, this may be a read error. The CDR3 nucleotides read TGTGTCAGCAGTGAAGTGGGGTTGCAACCCCACAATGAGCAGTTCTTC. Translated, it gives CVSSEVGLQPHNEQFF. This chain joins TRBV25-1 and TRBJ2-1; D unresolved. The length of the CDR3 is 16 residues. Germline V gene data show CDR1 as MGHDK and CDR2 as SYGVNS.

The rearrangement joins TRBV2 to TRBJ2-7; D call uncertain. The V end lost 1 base, the J end lost 7 bases, and 14 bases lay between the germline ends. The length of the CDR3 is 14 residues. Per the germline V gene, CDR1 is SNHLY and CDR2 is FYNNEI. The CDR3 loop reads CASSEGYRPPEQYF. In DNA, the CDR3 is TGTGCCAGCAGTGAAGGGTACCGACCTCCGGAGCAGTACTTC.

This chain joins TRBV15 and TRBJ2-1; possible D gene TRBD2, 7 bases. The CDR3 runs 15 residues. With 0 bases removed from V and 10 bases from J, the gap between germline ends came to 16 bases. Germline assignment: CDR1 LNHNV and CDR2 YYDKDF (reference sequence). CDR3 protein: CATSRDKGEGVEQFF. The CDR3 DNA is TGTGCCACCAGCAGAGATAAGGGGGAGGGTGTGGAGCAGTTCTTC.

The chain employs TRBV29-1 and TRBJ2-1, with 7 bases that match TRBD2. The germline CDR1 and CDR2 sequences are SQVTM and ANQGSEA. Unmatched junction bases numbered 18, after V lost 1 base and J lost 9 bases. This CDR3 is built from 17 residues. The CDR3 DNA follows: TGCAGCGTTGAAGGCGTACAGCTAGTAGGAGCGGGAATTGAGCAGTTCTTC. Amino acid sequence: CSVEGVQLVGAGIEQFF.

The chain couples TRBV6-1 to TRBJ1-5, with TRBD1 identical over 7 bases. This CDR3 is built from 14 residues. Germline-derived CDR1 and CDR2 are MNHNS and SASEGT. The J segment lost 7 bases and the V segment lost 5 bases, leaving 8 bases of the junction unmatched. CDR3 sequence (DNA): TGTGCCAGCAGTCGGACAGGATTGGGGCAGCCCCAGCATTTT. This codes for CASSRTGLGQPQHF.

The V call is TRBV9, the J call TRBJ2-6; perhaps TRBD2 as D (6 bases). Germline-derived CDR1 and CDR2 are SGDLS and YYNGEE. V lost 0 bases and J 2 bases, leaving 15 bases between the germline ends. There are 18 residues in the CDR3. CDR3 DNA sequence: TGTGCCAGCAGCGTAGGGGCGGGAACCAGCGCTGGGGCCAACGTCCTGACTTTC. This translates into CASSVGAGTSAGANVLTF.